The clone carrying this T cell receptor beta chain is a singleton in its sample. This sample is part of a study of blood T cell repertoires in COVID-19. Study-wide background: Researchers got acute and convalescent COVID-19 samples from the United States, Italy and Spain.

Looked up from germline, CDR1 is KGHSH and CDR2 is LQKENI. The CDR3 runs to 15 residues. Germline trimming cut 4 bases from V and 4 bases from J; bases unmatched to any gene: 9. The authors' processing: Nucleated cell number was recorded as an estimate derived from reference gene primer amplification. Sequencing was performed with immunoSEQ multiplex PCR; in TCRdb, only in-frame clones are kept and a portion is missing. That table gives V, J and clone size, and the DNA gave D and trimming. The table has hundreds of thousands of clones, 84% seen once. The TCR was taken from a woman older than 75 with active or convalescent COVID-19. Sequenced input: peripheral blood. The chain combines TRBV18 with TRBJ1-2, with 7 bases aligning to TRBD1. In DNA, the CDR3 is TGTGCCAGCTCACAGGAGAGGACAGGTACCTATGGCTACACCTTC. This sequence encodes CASSQERTGTYGYTF. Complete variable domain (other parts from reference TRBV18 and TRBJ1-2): NAGVMQNPRHLVRRRGQEARLRCSPMKGHSHVYWYRQLPEEGLKFMVYLQKENIIDESGMPKERFSAEFPKEGPSILRIQQVVRGDSAAYFCASSQERTGTYGYTFGSGTRLTVV.